This T cell receptor beta chain was documented in a study of T cells after yellow fever vaccination (dated by TCRdb to the late 2010s). With respect to the entire study: The SMART-Seq v4 Ultra Low Input RNA kit was used to prepare libraries from fractions with low cell numbers. To track T-cell clones before and after primary and booster YFV17D yellow fever vaccination, bulk TCR alpha and beta repertoires were sequenced longitudinally. Two healthy male donors made up the cohort, one aged 18 to 30 years and the other aged 30 to 40 years. Blood samples were taken at several timepoints before and after primary and secondary immunization, and bulk PBMC replicates and cell subsets were isolated. The research as a whole found: A small share of clonotypes occurred in both CD4 and CD8 compartments, likely arising from convergent recombination. Computational filtering was needed because FACS-sorted repertoires could contain abundant contaminating clonotypes from the bulk population. Compared with the primary T-cell response, the secondary T-cell response was faster but weaker, reaching its peak on day 5 rather than on day 15. Most clones expanded after primary vaccination were re-detected after the booster (96% of CD4 and 80% to 90% of CD8), suggesting broad memory maintenance. Because the study included only a couple of donors, the extent to which the findings can be generalized is limited.

The CDR3 holds 17 amino acids from the cysteine to the phenylalanine. Of all the DNA, just the CDR3 is kept, 51 bases in frame from base 1. V and J lose 2 bases and 0 bases, and a span of 17 bases separates them. Taken from the germline V gene (reference sequence), the CDR1 and CDR2 loops are DFQATT and SNEGSKA. The intended sense of this specimen's treatment or condition label: live attenuated yellow fever vaccine strain. PBMCs were isolated from peripheral blood using a standard Ficoll-Paque protocol. CD4 and CD8 T-cell fractions were isolated with Dynabeads CD4 and CD8 positive selection kits. TriZol was used to extract RNA from bulk PBMCs, from CD4 and CD8 fractions, and from dextramer-positive and dextramer-negative fractions. TCR cDNA was synthesized by 5'RACE template switching, which introduced a universal primer site and unique molecular identifiers. cDNA synthesis was primed from both the TCR alpha and TCR beta constant segments. Library amplification involved two PCR steps, and the second step added sample barcodes and sequencing adapters. Libraries were sequenced on Illumina HiSeq 2500 (2x100 bp) or NovaSeq (2x150 bp). The authors' pipeline ran thus. Reads were demultiplexed and collapsed into UMI consensus sequences with MIGEC, and V(D)J alignment was performed with MiXCR. Clonotypes responding to the vaccine were identified with edgeR on replicate PBMC samples, with the criteria of FDR below 0.01 and a log2 fold change above 5 up to day 15. Each bulk clonotype was labeled CD4 or CD8 based on which sequenced repertoire, CD4 or CD8, contained the clonotype at higher abundance. Starting from the raw public reads, TCRdb applied fastp trimming at Q25, assembled clones with MiXCR and retained in-frame beta chains. Rows are unified per CDR3 protein, each entry keeping the most common DNA and genes. TCRdb's processing, not the authors', yielded these V and J calls. Here the sample has roughly 250,000 distinct CDR3 sequences; approximately 13% occur a single time. Around 0.49% of the sample rests with the top ten.

This clonotype was seen more than once but under ten times. The antigen it recognizes is unknown. The input lacks base qualities; no much larger clone sits a single base away. Sequencing was performed on CD4+ T cells sorted from PBMCs, taken 45 days after the yellow fever booster vaccination. This sequence was found in a man younger than 40 who received the YFV17D yellow fever vaccine. The sequence is built from TRBV20-1 and TRBJ2-1; tentative D gene TRBD2, with 6 bases matching. The nucleotide sequence reads as follows: TGCAGTGCTAGAACAGATGGGCGGGGAGGCTCCTACAATGAGCAGTTCTTC. Its coded protein is CSARTDGRGGSYNEQFF.